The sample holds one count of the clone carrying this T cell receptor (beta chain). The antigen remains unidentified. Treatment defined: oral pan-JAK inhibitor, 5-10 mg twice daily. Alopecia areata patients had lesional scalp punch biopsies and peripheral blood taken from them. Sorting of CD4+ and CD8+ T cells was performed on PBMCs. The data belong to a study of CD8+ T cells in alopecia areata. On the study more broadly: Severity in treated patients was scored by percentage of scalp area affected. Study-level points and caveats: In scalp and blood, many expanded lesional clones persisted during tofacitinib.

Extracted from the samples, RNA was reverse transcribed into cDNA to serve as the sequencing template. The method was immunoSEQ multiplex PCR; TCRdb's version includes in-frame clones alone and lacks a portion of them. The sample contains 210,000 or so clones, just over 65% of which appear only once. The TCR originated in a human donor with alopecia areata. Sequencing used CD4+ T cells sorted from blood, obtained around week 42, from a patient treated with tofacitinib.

The CDR3 loop is CATSRDLGRDQPQHF. In DNA, the CDR3 is TGTGCCACCAGCAGAGATCTCGGCCGCGATCAGCCCCAGCATTTT. This chain joins TRBV15 and TRBJ1-5; D gene uncertain. The CDR3 consists of 15 residues. V lost 0 bases and J 5 bases, leaving 11 bases between the germline ends. From germline, CDR1 is LNHNV and CDR2 YYDKDF (reference sequence).